The present TCR beta chain was sequenced within a study of control samples from healthy donors and cancer patients. Libraries were prepared by immunoSEQ multiplex PCR; TCRdb keeps only in-frame clonotypes and omits some of them. The repertoire holds 77,000 or so clones, with 91% as singletons. The germline CDR1 and CDR2 sequences are SGDLS and YYNGEE. Between the trimmed V and J ends, which lost 4 bases and 7 bases, there was a span of 30 bases. CDR3 length: 19 residues. The rearrangement links TRBV9 to TRBJ2-1; D may correspond to TRBD1 or TRBD2 (6 bases each). The source material was blood. The receptor was derived from a man aged 30 to 39 in good health. The chain's CDR3 is CASSLRRDIGTLGRNEQFF. CDR3 nucleotides: TGTGCCAGCAGCCTGCGGAGGGACATCGGGACTCTAGGGAGAAATGAGCAGTTCTTC.